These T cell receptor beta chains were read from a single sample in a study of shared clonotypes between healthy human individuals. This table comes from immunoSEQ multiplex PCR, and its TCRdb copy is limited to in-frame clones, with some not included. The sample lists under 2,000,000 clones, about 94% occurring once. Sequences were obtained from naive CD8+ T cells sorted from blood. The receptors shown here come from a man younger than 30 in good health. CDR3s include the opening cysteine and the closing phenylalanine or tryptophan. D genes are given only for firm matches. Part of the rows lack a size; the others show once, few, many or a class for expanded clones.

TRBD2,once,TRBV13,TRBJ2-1,CASSLSGGLYNEQFF,TGTGCCAGCAGCTTGTCGGGGGGGTTGTACAATGAGCAGTTCTTC
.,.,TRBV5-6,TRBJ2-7,CASSFTWGESYEQYF,TGTGCCAGCAGCTTTACCTGGGGGGAATCCTACGAGCAGTACTTC
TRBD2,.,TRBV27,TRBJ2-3,CASSLGAGAGTDTQYF,TGTGCCAGCAGTTTAGGAGCGGGAGCGGGCACAGATACGCAGTATTTT
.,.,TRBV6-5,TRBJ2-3,CAVGTDTQYF,TGTGCCGTGGGCACAGATACGCAGTATTTT
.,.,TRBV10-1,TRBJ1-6,CASSWSHSPLHF,TGCGCCAGCAGTTGGAGCCATTCACCCCTCCACTTT
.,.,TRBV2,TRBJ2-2,CASSEEGVTSNTGELFF,TGTGCCAGCAGTGAAGAGGGGGTGACTTCGAACACCGGGGAGCTGTTTTTT
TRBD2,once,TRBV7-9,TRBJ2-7,CASSPLTSGRDYEQYF,TGTGCCAGCAGCCCCCTGACTAGCGGGAGGGACTACGAGCAGTACTTC
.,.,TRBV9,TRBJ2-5,CASSGTNEETQYF,TGTGCCAGCAGCGGGACTAACGAAGAGACCCAGTACTTC
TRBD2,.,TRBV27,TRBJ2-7,CASSATSGRSYEQYF,TGTGCCAGCAGTGCGACTAGCGGGCGCTCCTACGAGCAGTACTTC
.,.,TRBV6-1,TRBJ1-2,CASSEGGGNYGYTF,TGTGCCAGCAGTGAAGGAGGAGGGAACTATGGCTACACCTTC
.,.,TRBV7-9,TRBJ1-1,CASSLLTGVAFF,TGTGCCAGCAGCTTATTAACCGGGGTCGCTTTCTTT
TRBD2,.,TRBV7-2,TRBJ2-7,CASSFWRGGYEQYF,TGTGCCAGCAGCTTCTGGCGCGGGGGCTACGAGCAGTACTTC
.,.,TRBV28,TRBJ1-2,CASIPTHSYGYTF,TGTGCCAGCATCCCGACCCACAGTTATGGCTACACCTTC
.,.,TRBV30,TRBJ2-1,CAWSGPGGEEFF,TGTGCCTGGAGTGGCCCTGGAGGGGAGGAATTCTTC
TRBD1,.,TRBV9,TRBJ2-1,CASSHPDRADEQFF,TGTGCCAGCAGCCATCCCGACAGGGCGGATGAGCAGTTCTTC
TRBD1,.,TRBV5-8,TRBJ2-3,CASSPGTDSTDTQYF,TGTGCCAGCAGCCCCGGGACAGATAGCACAGATACGCAGTATTTT
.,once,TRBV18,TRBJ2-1,CASSLTGAQGEQFF,TGTGCCAGCTCCCTTACAGGCGCCCAGGGGGAGCAGTTCTTC
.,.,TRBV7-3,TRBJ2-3,CASSLIGRGGTDTQYF,TGTGCCAGCAGCTTAATTGGCCGGGGAGGCACAGATACGCAGTATTTT
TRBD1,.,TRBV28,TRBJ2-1,CASHWDRRDNEQFF,TGTGCCAGTCATTGGGACAGGAGGGACAATGAGCAGTTCTTC
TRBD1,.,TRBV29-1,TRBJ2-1,CSVYRGIIQFF,TGCAGCGTATACAGGGGGATCATACAGTTCTTC
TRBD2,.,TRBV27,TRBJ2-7,CASSLVGLATSLGQYF,TGTGCCAGCAGTTTGGTCGGACTAGCGACTTCCTTAGGGCAGTACTTC
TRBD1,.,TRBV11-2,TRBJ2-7,CASSSRGTGGPYEQYF,TGTGCCAGCAGCTCCAGAGGGACAGGGGGCCCCTACGAGCAGTACTTC
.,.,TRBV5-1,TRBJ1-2,CASSLPDSYGYTF,TGCGCCAGCAGCTTGCCGGACAGCTATGGCTACACCTTC
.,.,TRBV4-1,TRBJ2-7,CASSRTEPYEQYF,TGCGCCAGCAGCCGAACGGAGCCTTACGAGCAGTACTTC
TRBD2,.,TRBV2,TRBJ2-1,CASSFAGGNNEQFF,TGTGCCAGCAGTTTCGCGGGAGGTAACAATGAGCAGTTCTTC
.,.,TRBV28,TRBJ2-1,CASSLTWGNEQFF,TGTGCCAGCAGTCTCACATGGGGCAATGAGCAGTTCTTC
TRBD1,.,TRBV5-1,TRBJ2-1,CASGQGDYNEQFF,TGCGCCAGCGGACAGGGGGATTACAATGAGCAGTTCTTC
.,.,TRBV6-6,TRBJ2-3,CASSYWDASTDTQYF,TGTGCCAGCAGTTACTGGGACGCGAGCACAGATACGCAGTATTTT
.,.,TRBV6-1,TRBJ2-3,CASRLMGTQYF,TGTGCCAGCAGGCTGATGGGGACGCAGTATTTT
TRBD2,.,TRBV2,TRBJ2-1,CASEVGTSGRRGEQFF,TGTGCCAGCGAAGTGGGGACTAGCGGGAGGCGGGGTGAGCAGTTCTTC